These 15 T cell receptor beta chains came from one sample sequenced in a study of Graves' ophthalmopathy and Graves' hyperthyroidism. RNA transcripts were the template, and TCR beta CDR3 regions were amplified from them. Second-round multiplex PCR followed a first-round RT-PCR using HTBI primers. TCRdb re-called the multiplex PCR reads through MiXCR, storing one row per CDR3 protein. The data contain hundreds of thousands of distinct CDR3 sequences, about 24% of them singletons. The sequencing sample was made of peripheral blood. Source of these receptors: a woman aged 18 to 35 with stable Graves' hyperthyroidism. Some clones in this sample may be carry-over from other donors' samples.

In this sample, this clonotype turned up many times. V gene TRBV2 combines with J gene TRBJ1-2; D is undetermined. The CDR3 extends over 14 amino acids. Trimming stripped 5 bases from V and 6 bases from J, with 16 bases between. Germline V CDR1 and CDR2: SNHLY, FYNNEI. CDR3 region: CASSRREGTHGYTF. Written as DNA, the CDR3 is TGTGCCAGCAGTCGAAGGGAAGGAACTCATGGCTACACCTTC.

V gene TRBV7-2 combines with J gene TRBJ1-2; D may be TRBD1 (6 bases). This CDR3 spans 15 amino acids. Looked up from germline, CDR1 is SGHTA and CDR2 is FQGNSA. V lost 7 bases, J lost 2 bases, and 17 bases lay in between. This chain's CDR3 is CASTPSTGNNYGYTF. The CDR3 DNA reads as TGTGCCAGCACCCCGTCCACAGGGAACAACTATGGCTACACCTTC.

The rearrangement joins TRBV19 to TRBJ2-7; D might be TRBD1 (5 bases). The CDR3 extends over 13 amino acids. V lost 3 bases to trimming and J lost 2 bases, with 8 bases between them. Germline V gives CDR1 LNHDA, CDR2 SQIVND (reference sequence). CDR3 nucleotides: TGTGCCAGTAGTATGGACATGACCTACGAGCAGTACTTC. Translating it yields CASSMDMTYEQYF. Variable domain in full (rest from reference TRBV19 and TRBJ2-7): DGGITQSPKYLFRKEGQNVTLSCEQNLNHDAMYWYRQDPGQGLRLIYYSQIVNDFQKGDIAEGYSVSREKKESFPLTVTSAQKNPTAFYLCASSMDMTYEQYFGPGTRLTVT.

This clonotype appeared many times. The genes are TRBV6-1 and TRBJ1-1; unclear D gene. V gave up 3 bases and J gave up 5 bases, with 13 bases separating them. Looked up from germline, CDR1 is MNHNS and CDR2 is SASEGT. CDR3 length: 14 amino acids. The CDR3 loop is CASSESSGYTEAFF. CDR3 nucleotide sequence: TGTGCCAGCAGTGAGAGCTCGGGTTATACTGAAGCTTTCTTT.

This clonotype occurred a few times. The rearrangement joins TRBV7-9 to TRBJ1-2, with 11 bases identical to TRBD1. CDR3 length: 13 amino acids. Germline CDR1 is SEHNR and CDR2 is FQNEAQ (reference sequence). Trimming removed 5 bases from V and 9 bases from J; junction bases left unmatched: 5. The CDR3: CASSPGQGVRYTF. The CDR3 DNA sequence: TGTGCCAGCAGCCCGGGACAGGGGGTTCGCTACACCTTC.

The table lists this clonotype with many counts. V usage is TRBV9 and J usage is TRBJ2-5; possibly TRBD1 for D (7 bases). The CDR3 extends over 15 amino acids. Germline V CDR1 and CDR2: SGDLS, YYNGEE. The V end lost 1 base, the J end lost 10 bases, and 20 bases lay between the germline ends. CDR3 coding DNA: TGTGCCAGCAGCGTACAGGGGGGAGCCGGTGAGGGCCAGTACTTC. Translation gives CASSVQGGAGEGQYF.

This clonotype has ten or more counts. This chain connects TRBV4-2 to TRBJ1-2; a weak D match, TRBD1 (6 bases). V lost 5 bases and J 4 bases, leaving 17 bases between the germline ends. The CDR3 covers 15 residues. The V gene's germline CDR1 is LGHNA and CDR2 YNFKEQ. The CDR3 DNA follows: TGTGCCAGCAGCGCCCGGAGGGGGGTGGGCTATGGCTACACCTTC. Its protein is CASSARRGVGYGYTF.

The table lists this clonotype with many counts. The chain links TRBV24-1 to TRBJ2-5, with 9 bases identical to TRBD2. V lost 6 bases and J lost 3; bases outside the gene matches: 1. The CDR3 has 13 amino acids. CDR1 is KGHDR and CDR2 is SFDVKD in the germline V gene. Here the CDR3 DNA reads TGTGCCACCAGTATAGCGGGGGAAGAGACCCAGTACTTC. Amino acids: CATSIAGEETQYF.

This clonotype was observed at least ten times. V gene TRBV30 combines with J gene TRBJ2-7; D might be TRBD1 or TRBD2, each matching 5 bases. CDR3 length: 14 amino acids. Germline V gene data show CDR1 as GTSNPN and CDR2 as SVGIG (reference sequence). Trimming took off 0 bases at V and 5 bases at J, with 14 bases between the two ends. CDR3 sequence: CAWSVLEGDDEQYF. The CDR3 DNA is TGTGCCTGGAGTGTACTGGAAGGGGACGACGAGCAGTACTTC.

This rearrangement joins TRBV30 to TRBJ1-1; a weak D match, TRBD1 (6 bases). V was pared by 2 bases and J by 11 bases, with 12 bases between. The CDR3 is 11 residues long. Germline-derived CDR1 and CDR2 are GTSNPN and SVGIG (reference sequence). CDR3 region: CAWSKGDEAFF. The CDR3 DNA sequence: TGTGCCTGGAGTAAGGGGGACGAGGCTTTCTTT.

This clonotype was recorded at least ten times. The chain has TRBV7-2 and TRBJ2-2, with D maybe TRBD2 (5 bases). Per germline, CDR1 SGHTA and CDR2 FQGNSA. The CDR3 runs to 14 residues. The V and J ends lost 7 bases and 1 base respectively, with 10 bases between them. The CDR3 nucleotides read TGTGCCAGCAATCTCGGAGGGAACACCGGGGAGCTGTTTTTT. This encodes CASNLGGNTGELFF. The variable domain in full, completed from reference TRBV7-2 and TRBJ2-2, reads GAGVSQSPSNKVTEKGKDVELRCDPISGHTALYWYRQSLGQGLEFLIYFQGNSAPDKSGLPSDRFSAERTGGSVSTLTIQRTQQEDSAVYLCASNLGGNTGELFFGEGSRLTVL.

This clonotype was counted between two and nine times. The J gene is TRBJ1-5, the V gene TRBV7-8; weak D call: TRBD1 (6 bases). Looked up from germline, CDR1 is SGHVS and CDR2 is FQNEAQ. The V end was cut by 9 bases, the J end by 4 bases, with 16 bases between. This CDR3 spans 14 amino acids. The CDR3 loop reads CASTPGGRNQPQHF. The CDR3 DNA is TGTGCCAGTACGCCCGGGGGCAGGAATCAGCCCCAGCATTTT.

The chain carries TRBV10-3 and TRBJ2-7; possible D gene TRBD1, 6 bases. The CDR3 consists of 13 residues. Per germline, CDR1 ENHRY and CDR2 SYGVKD. Trimming left V 10 bases short and J 2 bases short, with 15 bases between. CDR3 amino acids: CATKQGSTYEQYF. The DNA of the CDR3 is TGTGCCACGAAACAGGGATCCACCTACGAGCAGTACTTC.

This clonotype was seen ten or more times. The rearrangement joins TRBV28 to TRBJ2-7; weak D call: TRBD1 (5 bases). Germline loops: CDR1 MDHEN, CDR2 SYDVKM. The CDR3 is 17 residues long. V dropped 1 base and J dropped 0 bases, with 16 bases sitting between them. In nucleotides, the CDR3 is TGTGCCAGCAGTTTATTCACAGGCCAGCCGCGCTCCTACGAGCAGTACTTC. The encoded protein is CASSLFTGQPRSYEQYF.

Many counts were recorded for this clonotype. V gene TRBV11-2 combines with J gene TRBJ2-2; possible D gene TRBD1, 6 bases. Looked up from germline, CDR1 is SGHAT and CDR2 is FQNNGV. Trimming left V 4 bases short and J 7 bases short, with 10 bases between. The CDR3 is made up of 13 amino acids. CDR3 loop: CASSSTGFGELFF. CDR3 in DNA: TGTGCCAGCAGCTCGACAGGATTCGGGGAGCTGTTTTTT.